Listed here are 20 T cell receptor beta chains from one sample, sequenced in a study of blood T cells in healthy people across ages. Together with a sample-barcoded 5' primer, a J-beta primer mix was included in a second PCR lasting roughly 6 to 12 cycles. A single record per CDR3 protein comes from TCRdb applying MiXCR to the 5' RACE reads. Of about 800,000 distinct CDR3 sequences in the sample, 35% to 60% are singletons; the top ten hold about a sixth. The specimen was blood. All receptors come from a man aged 80 or over in good health.

As DNA, the CDR3 is TGTGCCAGCAGCACACCCCCCTGGCGGGAGTTCACCTACGAGCAGTACTTC. Translated: CASSTPPWREFTYEQYF. The V and J genes are TRBV5-6 and TRBJ2-7; the match to TRBD2 covers 7 bases. CDR1 SGHDT and CDR2 YYEEEE come from the germline V gene. With 4 bases clipped from V and 2 bases from J, the junction kept 15 bases outside the gene matches. The CDR3 sequence is 17 residues long.

In this sample, this clonotype turned up many times. The chain links TRBV4-2 to TRBJ2-1, with a weak D call TRBD1 (6 bases). CDR1 is LGHNA and CDR2 is YNFKEQ in the germline V gene. Deletions cut 3 bases from V and 4 bases from J, with 7 bases between. The CDR3 has 13 amino acids. This CDR3 reads CASSQGAYNEQFF. The CDR3 coding sequence is TGTGCCAGCAGCCAGGGGGCGTACAATGAGCAGTTCTTC.

The chain combines TRBV27 with TRBJ1-2; tentatively, D is TRBD1 (5 bases). Germline V gene sequence: CDR1 MNHEY, CDR2 SMNVEV (reference sequence). Trimming shortened V by 4 bases and J by 4 bases, and 25 bases separated the two germline ends. CDR3 length: 18 residues. Written as DNA, the CDR3 is TGTGCCAGCAGTTCCCGGGGCCTTCGGGGGGAACCCAGCTATGGCTACACCTTC. This sequence encodes CASSSRGLRGEPSYGYTF.

This rearrangement joins TRBV20-1 to TRBJ2-1; 7 nucleotides align to TRBD2. The DNA end is more similar to TRBJ2-7, so the J call may be wrong. There are 16 residues in the CDR3. Germline CDR1 reads DFQATT; CDR2 reads SNEGSKA (reference sequence). The CDR3 DNA sequence: TGCAGTGCGGTGGGGAGGGCGGGAGCTCAGAGTAATGAGCAGTACTTC. Translated, it gives CSAVGRAGAQSNEQYF.

This clonotype showed up just a few times. The chain links TRBV12-3 or TRBV12-4 to TRBJ2-4, with D possibly being TRBD2 (5 bases). The V and J ends lost 3 bases and 6 bases respectively, with 12 bases between them. There are 14 residues in the CDR3. The CDR3 coding sequence is TGTGCCAGCAGTTTCGAGGGCTGGGGAAACATTCAGTACTTC. The encoded protein is CASSFEGWGNIQYF.

In its sample, this clonotype was seen a few times. The chain uses TRBV9 and TRBJ2-1; 9 nucleotides line up with TRBD2. The germline CDR1 and CDR2 sequences are SGDLS and YYNGEE. CDR3 length equals 15 residues. The junction had 7 bases not matched to a gene; V was cut back by 0 bases and J by 9 bases. In DNA form, the CDR3 reads TGTGCCAGCAGCGTAGTTGGCGGGAGGGCCGCTGAGCAGTTCTTC. It codes for CASSVVGGRAAEQFF.

V is TRBV14 and J is TRBJ2-7; weak D call: TRBD2 (5 bases). Germline V CDR1 and CDR2: SGHDN, FVKESK. With 0 bases removed from V and 7 bases from J, the gap between germline ends came to 16 bases. This CDR3 spans 15 amino acids. CDR3 coding DNA: TGTGCCAGCAGCCAAGATCTCGGACTCTACAATGAGCAGTACTTC. It codes for CASSQDLGLYNEQYF. Variable domain in full (rest from reference TRBV14 and TRBJ2-7): EAGVTQFPSHSVIEKGQTVTLRCDPISGHDNLYWYRRVMGKEIKFLLHFVKESKQDESGMPNNRFLAERTGGTYSTLKVQPAELEDSGVYFCASSQDLGLYNEQYFGPGTRLTVT.

The chain's CDR3 is CASTNSLAGGTDTQYF. In DNA, the CDR3 is TGTGCCAGCACCAACTCGCTAGCGGGGGGCACAGATACGCAGTATTTT. This chain links TRBV6-5 with TRBJ2-3, with 10 nucleotides matching TRBD2. With V trimmed by 7 bases and J by 1 base, 8 bases remained unmatched. Germline CDR1 is MNHEY and CDR2 is SVGAGI. CDR3 length: 16 amino acids.

This clonotype was found a few times. The V gene is TRBV19, the J gene TRBJ2-7; 7 bases match TRBD2. With V trimmed by 5 bases and J by 6 bases, 4 bases remained unmatched. The CDR3 sequence is 12 residues long. Germline V gene sequence: CDR1 LNHDA, CDR2 SQIVND (reference sequence). DNA for the CDR3: TGTGCCAGTAGTGGACTAGGAGGCGAGCAGTACTTC. Translated, it gives CASSGLGGEQYF.

V usage is TRBV28 and J usage is TRBJ2-7, with 13 bases aligning to TRBD2. The length of the CDR3 is 16 residues. The germline CDR1 and CDR2 sequences are MDHEN and SYDVKM. Unmatched junction bases numbered 7, after V lost 6 bases and J lost 2 bases. The CDR3 loop is CASRTAGLAGTYEQYF. The CDR3 DNA reads as TGTGCCAGCAGGACCGCGGGACTAGCGGGAACCTACGAGCAGTACTTC.

V usage is TRBV21-1 and J usage is TRBJ2-5; the table assigns TRBD1, which was not confirmed against the DNA. TRBV21-1 is a pseudogene locus. The length of the CDR3 is 13 residues. CDR3 residues: CASSSHRGETQYF. In DNA, the CDR3 is TGTGCCAGCAGCTCCCACAGGGGTGAGACCCAGTACTTC.

A few counts support this clonotype. V gene TRBV12-3 or TRBV12-4 combines with J gene TRBJ2-3; 9 bases agree with TRBD1. The J segment lost 1 base and the V segment lost 7 bases, leaving 3 bases of the junction unmatched. This CDR3 comprises 14 residues. The CDR3 here is CASTWDRGTDTQYF. CDR3 bases: TGTGCCAGCACCTGGGACAGGGGCACAGATACGCAGTATTTT.

The J gene is TRBJ2-1, the V gene TRBV12-3 or TRBV12-4, with D perhaps being TRBD1 or TRBD2 (5 bases each). The CDR3 extends over 14 amino acids. Trimming removed 4 bases at V and 13 bases at J, with 20 bases between. CDR3 region: CASSSDSRGETQFF. The CDR3 bases are TGTGCCAGCAGTTCGGATAGCCGAGGGGAGACCCAGTTCTTC.

In this sample, this clonotype turned up a few times. This rearrangement joins TRBV12-3 or TRBV12-4 to TRBJ2-1, with D perhaps TRBD2 (5 bases). This CDR3 contains 15 residues. The germline V and J ends were trimmed by 6 bases and 1 base, with 13 bases remaining between them. The CDR3, as DNA: TGTGCCAGCAGCCCCGGGATTGGGTCCTACAATGAGCAGTTCTTC. Translated: CASSPGIGSYNEQFF.

V and J are TRBV7-2 and TRBJ2-7; D tentatively reads TRBD1 or TRBD2 (5 bases each). The J call is doubtful: the DNA matches TRBJ2-5 better. The CDR3 consists of 14 residues. CDR1 is SGHTA, CDR2 FQGNSA, per germline. For the CDR3, the DNA is TGTGCCAGCAGCCGGGGCACGGATAGGGAGACCCAGTACTTC. Protein sequence: CASSRGTDRETQYF.

In its sample, this clonotype was seen a few times. The chain joins TRBV7-3 to TRBJ2-7; D perhaps matches TRBD2 (6 bases). The ends were cut back, 5 bases at V and 3 bases at J, with 14 bases in the middle. The CDR3 is 14 residues long. Germline CDR1 reads SGHTA; CDR2 reads FQGTGA. The chain's CDR3 is CASSPSGGNYEQYF. The CDR3 coding sequence is TGTGCCAGCAGCCCTAGTGGCGGGAACTACGAGCAGTACTTC.

This clonotype appeared a few times. The chain has TRBV15 and TRBJ2-2, with D perhaps TRBD1 (6 bases). V lost 0 bases and J 0 bases, leaving 8 bases between the germline ends. The CDR3 runs 16 residues. Germline assignment: CDR1 LNHNV and CDR2 YYDKDF (reference sequence). The CDR3 loop is CATSRDRTANTGELFF. The CDR3 DNA reads TGTGCCACCAGCAGAGATCGGACAGCGAACACCGGGGAGCTGTTTTTT.

The chain is built from TRBV7-2 and TRBJ2-5; 9 bases map to TRBD1. J was trimmed by 4 bases and V by 4 bases; bases with no gene match: 4. CDR1 is SGHTA, CDR2 FQGNSA, per germline. The CDR3 runs to 14 residues. CDR3 amino acids: CASSWTGERETQYF. CDR3 coding DNA: TGTGCCAGCAGCTGGACAGGGGAGAGAGAGACCCAGTACTTC.

The chain couples TRBV7-2 to TRBJ1-6; D not certain. Germline V gives CDR1 SGHTA, CDR2 FQGNSA. V lost 5 bases and J lost 5, with 19 bases in between. This CDR3 has 17 residues. The CDR3 DNA reads TGTGCCAGCAGCCCTCATAACCCTGCAGTAAATAATTCACCCCTCCACTTT. This encodes CASSPHNPAVNNSPLHF.

This clonotype was counted at least ten times. The chain carries TRBV4-3 and TRBJ2-4; D remains ambiguous. The CDR3 totals 18 residues. V was trimmed by 2 bases and J by 0 bases, leaving 17 bases between them. CDR1 is LGHNA and CDR2 is YSLEER in the germline V gene. As DNA, the CDR3 is TGCGCCAGCAGCCAATACCTTGAAAATCGGTTAGCCAAAAACATTCAGTACTTC. This gives the protein CASSQYLENRLAKNIQYF.